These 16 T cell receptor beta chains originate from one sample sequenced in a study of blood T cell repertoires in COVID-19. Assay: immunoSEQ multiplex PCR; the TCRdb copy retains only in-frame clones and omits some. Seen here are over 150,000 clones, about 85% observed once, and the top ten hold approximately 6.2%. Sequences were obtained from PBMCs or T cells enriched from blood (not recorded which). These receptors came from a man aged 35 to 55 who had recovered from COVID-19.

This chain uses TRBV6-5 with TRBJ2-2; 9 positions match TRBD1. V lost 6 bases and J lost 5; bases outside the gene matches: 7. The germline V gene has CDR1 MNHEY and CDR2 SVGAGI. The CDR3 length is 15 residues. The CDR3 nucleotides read TGTGCCAGCAGCGGGGGACAGGGATCAACCGGGGAGCTGTTTTTT. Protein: CASSGGQGSTGELFF.

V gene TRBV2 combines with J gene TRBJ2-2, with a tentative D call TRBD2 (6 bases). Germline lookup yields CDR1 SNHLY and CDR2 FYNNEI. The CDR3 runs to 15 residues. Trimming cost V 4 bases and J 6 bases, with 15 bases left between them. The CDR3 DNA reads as TGTGCCAGCAGTGTCTCGCGGGGATTAGCCGGGGAGCTGTTTTTT. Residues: CASSVSRGLAGELFF.

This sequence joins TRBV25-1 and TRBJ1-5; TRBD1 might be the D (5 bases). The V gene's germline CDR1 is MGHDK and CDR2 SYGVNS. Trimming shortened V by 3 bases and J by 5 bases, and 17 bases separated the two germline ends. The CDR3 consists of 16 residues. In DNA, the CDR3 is TGTGCCAGCAGTGAGAGCGGGGCCGAGGCTCATCAGCCCCAGCATTTT. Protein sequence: CASSESGAEAHQPQHF.

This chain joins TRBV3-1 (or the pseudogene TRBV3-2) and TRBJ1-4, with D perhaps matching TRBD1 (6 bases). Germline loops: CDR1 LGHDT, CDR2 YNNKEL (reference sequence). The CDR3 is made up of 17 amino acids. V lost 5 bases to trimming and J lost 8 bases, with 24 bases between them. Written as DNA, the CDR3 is TGTGCCAGCAGCTCCCATATGAGGGCAGGGGATCGGGAAAAACTGTTTTTT. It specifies CASSSHMRAGDREKLFF.

CDR3 DNA sequence: TGTGCCAGCTCACCACGGCGACAGAACACCGGGGAGCTGTTTTTT. It codes for CASSPRRQNTGELFF. The chain recombines TRBV18 with TRBJ2-2, with D unclear. The V end lost 1 base, the J end lost 1 base, and 7 bases lay between the germline ends. The CDR3 length is 15 residues. Germline V gene data show CDR1 as KGHSH and CDR2 as LQKENI.

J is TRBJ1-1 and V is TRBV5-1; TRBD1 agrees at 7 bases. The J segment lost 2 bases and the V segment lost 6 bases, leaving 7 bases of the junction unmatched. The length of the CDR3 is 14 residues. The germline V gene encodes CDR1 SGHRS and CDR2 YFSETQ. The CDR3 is CASTWDRLNTEAFF. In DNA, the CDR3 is TGCGCCAGCACCTGGGACAGATTAAACACTGAAGCTTTCTTT.

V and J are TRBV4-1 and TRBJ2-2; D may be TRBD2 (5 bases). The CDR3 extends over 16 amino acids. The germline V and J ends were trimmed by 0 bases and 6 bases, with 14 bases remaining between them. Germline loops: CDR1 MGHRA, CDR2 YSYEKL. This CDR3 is CASSQESRASPGELFF. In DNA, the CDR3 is TGCGCCAGCAGCCAAGAATCGAGGGCTAGTCCCGGGGAGCTGTTTTTT.

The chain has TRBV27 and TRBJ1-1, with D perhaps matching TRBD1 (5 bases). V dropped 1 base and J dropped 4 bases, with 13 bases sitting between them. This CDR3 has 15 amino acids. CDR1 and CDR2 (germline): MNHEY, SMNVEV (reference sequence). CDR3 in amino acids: CASSLWGVGGTEAFF. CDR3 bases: TGTGCCAGCAGTTTATGGGGGGTAGGAGGCACTGAAGCTTTCTTT.

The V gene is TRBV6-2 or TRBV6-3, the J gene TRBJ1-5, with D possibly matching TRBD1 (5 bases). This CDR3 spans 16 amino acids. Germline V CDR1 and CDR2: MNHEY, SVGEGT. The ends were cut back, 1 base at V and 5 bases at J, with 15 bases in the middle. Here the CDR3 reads CASSYFRGGGDQPQHF. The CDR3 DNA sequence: TGTGCCAGCAGTTACTTCCGGGGCGGGGGAGATCAGCCCCAGCATTTT.

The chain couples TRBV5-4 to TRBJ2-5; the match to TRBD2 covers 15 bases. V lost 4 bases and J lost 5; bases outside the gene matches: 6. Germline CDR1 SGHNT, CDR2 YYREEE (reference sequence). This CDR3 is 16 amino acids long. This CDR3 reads CASSMGTSGRWETQYF. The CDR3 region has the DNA TGTGCCAGCAGCATGGGGACTAGCGGGAGGTGGGAGACCCAGTACTTC.

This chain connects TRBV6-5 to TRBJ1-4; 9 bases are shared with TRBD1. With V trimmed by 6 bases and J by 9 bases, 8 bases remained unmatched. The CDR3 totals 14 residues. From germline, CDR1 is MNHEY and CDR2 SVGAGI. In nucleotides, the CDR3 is TGTGCCAGCAGGGCACAGGGGGCATGGAAAAAACTGTTTTTT. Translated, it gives CASRAQGAWKKLFF.

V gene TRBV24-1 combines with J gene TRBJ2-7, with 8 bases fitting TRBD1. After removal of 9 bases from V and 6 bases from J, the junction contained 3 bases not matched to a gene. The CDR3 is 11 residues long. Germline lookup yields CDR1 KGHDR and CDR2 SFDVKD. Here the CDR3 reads CATGQGGEQYF. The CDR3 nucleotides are TGTGCCACCGGACAGGGTGGCGAGCAGTACTTC.

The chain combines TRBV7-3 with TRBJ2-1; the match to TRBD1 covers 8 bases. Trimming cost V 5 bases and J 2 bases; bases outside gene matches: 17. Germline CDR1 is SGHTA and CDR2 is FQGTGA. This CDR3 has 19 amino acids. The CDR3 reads CASSAETGQAEWTYNEQFF. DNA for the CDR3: TGTGCCAGCAGCGCCGAGACGGGACAGGCGGAATGGACCTACAATGAGCAGTTCTTC.

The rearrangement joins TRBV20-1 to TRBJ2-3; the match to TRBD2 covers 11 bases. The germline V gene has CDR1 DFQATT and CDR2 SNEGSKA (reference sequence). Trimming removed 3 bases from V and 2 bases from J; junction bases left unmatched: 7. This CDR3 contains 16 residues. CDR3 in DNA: TGCAGTGCTAGTAGGACTAGCGGGTTCTCCACAGATACGCAGTATTTT. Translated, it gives CSASRTSGFSTDTQYF.

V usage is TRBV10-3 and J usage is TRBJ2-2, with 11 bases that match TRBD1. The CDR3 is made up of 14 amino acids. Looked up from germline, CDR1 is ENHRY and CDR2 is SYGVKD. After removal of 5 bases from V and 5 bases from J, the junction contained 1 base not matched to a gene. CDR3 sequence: CAISRDRGTGELFF. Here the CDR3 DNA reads TGTGCCATCAGTAGGGACAGGGGGACCGGGGAGCTGTTTTTT.

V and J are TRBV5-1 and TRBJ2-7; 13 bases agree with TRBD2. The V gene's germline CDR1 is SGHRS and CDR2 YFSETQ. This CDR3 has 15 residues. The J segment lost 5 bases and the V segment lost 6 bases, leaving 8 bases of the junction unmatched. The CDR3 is CASKLAGGLIDEQYF. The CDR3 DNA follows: TGCGCCAGCAAACTAGCGGGAGGGCTGATCGACGAGCAGTACTTC.